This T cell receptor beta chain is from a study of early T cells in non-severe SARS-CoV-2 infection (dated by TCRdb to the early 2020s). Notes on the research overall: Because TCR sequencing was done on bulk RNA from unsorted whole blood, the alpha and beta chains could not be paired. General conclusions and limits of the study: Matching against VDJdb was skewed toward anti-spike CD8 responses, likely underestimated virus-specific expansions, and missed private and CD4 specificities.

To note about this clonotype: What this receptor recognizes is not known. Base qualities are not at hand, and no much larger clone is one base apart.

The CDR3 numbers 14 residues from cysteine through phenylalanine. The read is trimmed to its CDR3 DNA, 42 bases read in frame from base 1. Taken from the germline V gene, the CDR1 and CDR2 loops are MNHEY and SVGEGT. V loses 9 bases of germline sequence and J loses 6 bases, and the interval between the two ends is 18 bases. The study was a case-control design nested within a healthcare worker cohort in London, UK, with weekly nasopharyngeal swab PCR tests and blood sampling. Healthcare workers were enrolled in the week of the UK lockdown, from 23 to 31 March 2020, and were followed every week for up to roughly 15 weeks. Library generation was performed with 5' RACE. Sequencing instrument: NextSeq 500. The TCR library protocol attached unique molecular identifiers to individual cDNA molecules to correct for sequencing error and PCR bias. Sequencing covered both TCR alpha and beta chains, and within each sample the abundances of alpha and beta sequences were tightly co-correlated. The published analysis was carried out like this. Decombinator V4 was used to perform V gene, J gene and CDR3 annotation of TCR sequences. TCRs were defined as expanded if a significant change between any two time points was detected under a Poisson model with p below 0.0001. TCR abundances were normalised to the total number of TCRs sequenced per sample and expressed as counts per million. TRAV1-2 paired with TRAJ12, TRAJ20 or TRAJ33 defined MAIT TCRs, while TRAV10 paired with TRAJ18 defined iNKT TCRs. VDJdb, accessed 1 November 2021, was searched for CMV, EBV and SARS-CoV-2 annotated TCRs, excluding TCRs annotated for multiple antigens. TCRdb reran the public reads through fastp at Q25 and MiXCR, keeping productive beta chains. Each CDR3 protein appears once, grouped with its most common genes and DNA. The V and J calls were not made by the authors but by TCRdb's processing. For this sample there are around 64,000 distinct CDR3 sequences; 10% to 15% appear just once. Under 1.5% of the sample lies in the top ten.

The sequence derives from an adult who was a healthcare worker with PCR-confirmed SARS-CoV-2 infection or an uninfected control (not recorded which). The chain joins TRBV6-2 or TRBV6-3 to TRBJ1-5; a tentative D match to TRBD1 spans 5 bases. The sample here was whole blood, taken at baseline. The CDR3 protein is CASTYQGRTQPQHF. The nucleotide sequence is TGTGCCAGTACTTATCAGGGTCGTACTCAGCCCCAGCATTTT.